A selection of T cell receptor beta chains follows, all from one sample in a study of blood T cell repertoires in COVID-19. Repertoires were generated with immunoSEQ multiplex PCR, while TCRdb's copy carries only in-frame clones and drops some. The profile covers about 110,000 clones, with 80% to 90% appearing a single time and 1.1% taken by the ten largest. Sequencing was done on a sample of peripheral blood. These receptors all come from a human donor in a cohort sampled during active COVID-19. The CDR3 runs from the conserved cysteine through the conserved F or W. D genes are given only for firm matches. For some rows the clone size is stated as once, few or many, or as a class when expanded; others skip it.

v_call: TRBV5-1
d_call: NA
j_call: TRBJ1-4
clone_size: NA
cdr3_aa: CASSLQGFGTNEKLFF
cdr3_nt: TGCGCCAGCAGCTTACAGGGATTCGGAACTAATGAAAAACTGTTTTTT

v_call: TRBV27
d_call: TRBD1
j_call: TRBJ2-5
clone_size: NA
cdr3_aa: CASIKQTGLGFAQYF
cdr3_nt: TGTGCCAGCATTAAACAGACAGGGTTGGGGTTTGCCCAGTACTTC

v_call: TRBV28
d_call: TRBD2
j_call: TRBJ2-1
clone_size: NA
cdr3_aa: CASSPLELAGGRYNEQFF
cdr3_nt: TGTGCCAGCAGTCCCCTTGAACTAGCGGGAGGGCGGTACAATGAGCAGTTCTTC

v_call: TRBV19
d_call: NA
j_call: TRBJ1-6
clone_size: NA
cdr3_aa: CASSIGGIGSPLHF
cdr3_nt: TGTGCCAGTAGTATAGGAGGGATAGGTTCACCCCTCCACTTT

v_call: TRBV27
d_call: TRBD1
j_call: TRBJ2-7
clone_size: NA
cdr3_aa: CASRLGQGVVYEQYF
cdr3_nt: TGTGCCAGCAGACTAGGACAGGGGGTTGTGTACGAGCAGTACTTC

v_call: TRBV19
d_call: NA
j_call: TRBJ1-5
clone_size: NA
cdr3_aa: CASSAPSTGNNQPQHF
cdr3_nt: TGTGCCAGTAGTGCCCCCTCAACAGGGAACAATCAGCCCCAGCATTTT

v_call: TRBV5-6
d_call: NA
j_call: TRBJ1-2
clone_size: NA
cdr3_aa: CASSLARGYTF
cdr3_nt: TGTGCCAGCAGCTTAGCCCGGGGCTACACCTTC

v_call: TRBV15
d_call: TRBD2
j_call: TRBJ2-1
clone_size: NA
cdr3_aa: CATSRDLGGINEQFF
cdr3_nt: TGTGCCACCAGCAGAGATTTGGGGGGGATCAATGAGCAGTTCTTC

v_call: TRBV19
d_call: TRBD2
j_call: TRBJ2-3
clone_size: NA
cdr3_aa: CASSSVTSGGADTQYF
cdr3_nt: TGTGCCAGTAGTTCCGTGACTAGCGGGGGTGCAGATACGCAGTATTTT

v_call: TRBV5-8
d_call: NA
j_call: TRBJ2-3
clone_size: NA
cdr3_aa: CASSLGAQDTQYF
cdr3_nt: TGTGCCAGCAGCTTGGGGGCGCAGGATACGCAGTATTTT

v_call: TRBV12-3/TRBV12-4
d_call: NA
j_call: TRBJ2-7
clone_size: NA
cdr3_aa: CASSFRRGGEQYF
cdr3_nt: TGTGCCAGCAGTTTTCGGCGTGGAGGCGAGCAGTACTTC

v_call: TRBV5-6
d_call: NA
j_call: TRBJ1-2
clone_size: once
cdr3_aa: CASSLGNRINYGYTF
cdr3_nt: TGTGCCAGCAGCCTAGGTAACAGGATAAACTATGGCTACACCTTC

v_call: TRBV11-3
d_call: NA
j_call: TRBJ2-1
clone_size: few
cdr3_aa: CASSLVSQDVEQFF
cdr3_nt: TGTGCCAGCAGCCTAGTAAGCCAGGATGTGGAGCAGTTCTTC

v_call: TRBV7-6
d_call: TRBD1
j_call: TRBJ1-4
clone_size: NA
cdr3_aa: CASSLTPGQGNEKLFF
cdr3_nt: TGTGCCAGCAGCTTAACCCCGGGACAGGGCAATGAAAAACTGTTTTTT

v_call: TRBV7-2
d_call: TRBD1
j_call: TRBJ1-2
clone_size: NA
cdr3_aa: CASSLSYDGRGRGYTF
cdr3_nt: TGTGCCAGCAGCTTATCTTACGATGGAAGGGGGCGAGGCTACACCTTC

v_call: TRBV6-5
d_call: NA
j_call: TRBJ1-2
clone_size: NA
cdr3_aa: CASRRQRNYGYTF
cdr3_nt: TGTGCCAGCAGGAGACAGCGTAACTATGGCTACACCTTC

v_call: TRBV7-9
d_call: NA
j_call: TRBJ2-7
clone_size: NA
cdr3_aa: CASSRSYEQYF
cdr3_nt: TGTGCCAGCAGCCGTTCCTACGAGCAGTACTTC

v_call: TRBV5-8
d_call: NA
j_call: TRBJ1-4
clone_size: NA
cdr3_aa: CASSPPTGSANEKLFF
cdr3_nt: TGTGCCAGCAGCCCACCGACAGGTTCCGCTAATGAAAAACTGTTTTTT

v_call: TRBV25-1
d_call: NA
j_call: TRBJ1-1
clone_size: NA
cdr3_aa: CASSESGVGMNTEAFF
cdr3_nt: TGTGCCAGCAGTGAAAGCGGGGTGGGTATGAACACTGAAGCTTTCTTT

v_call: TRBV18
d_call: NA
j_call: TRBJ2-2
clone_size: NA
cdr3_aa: CASSPPGLYNTGELFF
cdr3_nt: TGTGCCAGCTCACCCCCGGGACTGTACAACACCGGGGAGCTGTTTTTT

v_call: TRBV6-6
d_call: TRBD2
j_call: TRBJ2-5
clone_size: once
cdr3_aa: CASSSHTSGQETQYF
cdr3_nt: TGTGCCAGCAGTTCACATACTAGCGGACAAGAGACCCAGTACTTC

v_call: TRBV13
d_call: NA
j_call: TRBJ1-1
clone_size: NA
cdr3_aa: CASSPSENTEAFF
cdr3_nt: TGTGCCAGCAGCCCCAGTGAGAACACTGAAGCTTTCTTT

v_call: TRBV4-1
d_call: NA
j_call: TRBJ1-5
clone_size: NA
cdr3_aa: CASSFTDSNQPQHF
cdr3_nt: TGCGCCAGCAGCTTTACAGATAGCAATCAGCCCCAGCATTTT

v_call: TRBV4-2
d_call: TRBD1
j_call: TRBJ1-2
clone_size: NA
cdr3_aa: CARSRTGGDLYGYTF
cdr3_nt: TGTGCCAGGTCTAGGACAGGGGGCGACCTTTATGGCTACACCTTC

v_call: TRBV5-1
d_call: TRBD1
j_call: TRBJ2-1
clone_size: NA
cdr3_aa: CASSLGTGGFNEQFF
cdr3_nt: TGCGCCAGCAGCTTGGGGACAGGGGGCTTTAATGAGCAGTTCTTC

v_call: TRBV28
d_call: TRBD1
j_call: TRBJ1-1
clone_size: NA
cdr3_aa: CASSFSRDRGRRTEAFF
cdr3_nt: TGTGCCAGCAGTTTTTCCCGGGACAGGGGGCGGAGGACTGAAGCTTTCTTT

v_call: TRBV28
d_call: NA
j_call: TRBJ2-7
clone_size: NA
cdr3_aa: CASSRGRVGEQYF
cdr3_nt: TGTGCCAGCAGTCGAGGTCGCGTGGGCGAGCAGTACTTC

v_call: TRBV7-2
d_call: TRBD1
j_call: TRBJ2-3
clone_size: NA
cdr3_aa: CASSAQGADTQYF
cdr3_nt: TGTGCCAGCAGCGCCCAGGGGGCAGATACGCAGTATTTT

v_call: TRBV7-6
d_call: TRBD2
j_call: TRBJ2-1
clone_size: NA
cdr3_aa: CASSLGLAGTNEQFF
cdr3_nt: TGTGCCAGCAGCCTAGGACTAGCGGGTACTAATGAGCAGTTCTTC

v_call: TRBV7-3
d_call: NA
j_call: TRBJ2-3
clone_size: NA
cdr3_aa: CASSLPGTDTQYF
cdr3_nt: TGTGCCAGCAGCTTACCTGGCACAGATACGCAGTATTTT

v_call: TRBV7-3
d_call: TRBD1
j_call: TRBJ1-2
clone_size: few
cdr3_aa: CASSSGGRGYGYTF
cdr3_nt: TGTGCCAGCAGCTCAGGGGGGCGGGGCTATGGCTACACCTTC